This TCR beta chain originates from a study of blood T cell repertoires in COVID-19. Study-wide background: Researchers got acute and convalescent COVID-19 samples from the United States, Italy and Spain.

A single count supports this clone. Data came from immunoSEQ multiplex PCR; TCRdb stores just in-frame clones and leaves some out. The sample includes 40,000 to 45,000 clones, around three quarters of them seen just once. The sequence derives from an elderly woman with acute or convalescent COVID-19. Sequencing was carried out using peripheral blood.

CDR3 sequence reads: CASTGQGSTEAFF. CDR3 coding DNA: TGCGCCAGCACGGGACAGGGGTCCACTGAAGCTTTCTTT. The V and J genes are TRBV5-1 and TRBJ1-1, with 10 positions matching TRBD1. V was clipped by 6 bases and J by 4 bases; unmatched bases: 3. Germline values: CDR1 SGHRS, CDR2 YFSETQ. CDR3 length: 13 amino acids.